These T cell receptor beta chains were read from a single sample in a study of identical twins. TCRdb redid the calling of the 5' RACE reads with MiXCR, one entry per CDR3 protein. The sample has under 1 million distinct CDR3 sequences, around 12% seen once. The data were also submitted as part of a second study, on yellow fever vaccine responses in identical twins.

Sequenced input: PBMCs. These receptors all come from a woman aged 18-29 years in good health. CDR3s include the opening cysteine and the closing phenylalanine or tryptophan. The order of the fields is V gene, D gene, clone size, J gene, CDR3 DNA, CDR3 protein. D genes are given only for firm matches. The size of a clone is reported for some rows only, either as once, few or many, or as a class for expanded clones.

TRBV20-1	TRBD2	.	TRBJ2-2	TGCAGTGCTCCTGGGGGGACTAGAAACCGTATCGGGGAGCTGTTTTTT	CSAPGGTRNRIGELFF
TRBV12-3/TRBV12-4	.	many	TRBJ1-1	TGTGCCAGCAGCTTGAAACAGGGTAACACTGAAGCTTTCTTT	CASSLKQGNTEAFF
TRBV15	TRBD2	.	TRBJ2-3	TGTGCCACCAGCAGAGAGCGGGGGGGCACAGATACGCAGTATTTT	CATSRERGGTDTQYF
TRBV20-1	TRBD2	few	TRBJ2-3	TGCAGTGCTAGAGGGGAACTAGCGTCCACAGATACGCAGTATTTT	CSARGELASTDTQYF
TRBV4-1	.	.	TRBJ1-2	TGCGCCAGCAGCCAACTTCCCGGGACGGCCAACTATGGCTACACCTTC	CASSQLPGTANYGYTF
TRBV19	TRBD2	.	TRBJ2-1	TGTGCCAGCAAAAGAGCCATGGCGGGGGGGTCTAATGAGCAGTTCTTC	CASKRAMAGGSNEQFF
TRBV5-1	TRBD1	.	TRBJ1-2	TGCGCCAGCAGCTTGGAGGGGGCAGCGTACGATGGCTACACCTTC	CASSLEGAAYDGYTF
TRBV4-1	TRBD1	.	TRBJ2-4	TGCGCCAGCAGCCAACCCTACCGGGACAGGGCAGCCAAAAACATTCAGTACTTC	CASSQPYRDRAAKNIQYF
TRBV12-3/TRBV12-4	.	many	TRBJ2-3	TGTGCCAGCAGTTTCCGACTAGAGGGGGGCACAGATACGCAGTATTTT	CASSFRLEGGTDTQYF
TRBV19	.	.	TRBJ1-5	TGTGCCAGTAGTCCCTACCGGGACGGTGACAATCAGCCCCAGCATTTT	CASSPYRDGDNQPQHF
TRBV20-1	.	.	TRBJ1-5	TGCAGTGCTAGAGGTGGCGGCACAGCTCAGCCCCAGCATTTT	CSARGGGTAQPQHF
TRBV18	.	.	TRBJ1-1	TGTGCCAGCTCACCACCTGACAGGAAATTTAACACTGAAGCTTTCTTT	CASSPPDRKFNTEAFF
TRBV6-2/TRBV6-3	TRBD2	few	TRBJ2-3	TGTGCCAGCAGTTTTTTGCCTACTAGCGGGGCGGCCACAGATACGCAGTATTTT	CASSFLPTSGAATDTQYF